This is a list of T cell receptor beta chains from one sample in a study of patients and donors after allogeneic stem cell transplantation. TCRdb fed the RT-PCR reads into MiXCR, producing one record per CDR3 protein. The top ten clones hold around 6% of a sample with 900,000 to 1,000,000 distinct CDR3 sequences, more than 15% of them seen once. The sample consisted of blood, either unsorted or a sorted T cell fraction (not recorded which). These receptors all stem from a human donor who was either an allogeneic HSCT recipient or a stem cell or donor lymphocyte infusion donor (not recorded which). It is not recorded whose cells these are; they may come from a transplant donor. CDR3s include the opening cysteine and the closing phenylalanine or tryptophan. Fields, in order: clone size, D gene, V gene, J gene, CDR3 DNA, CDR3 protein. D genes are given only for firm matches. Only some rows state a clone size, as once, few, many or a class for expanded clones.

NA	NA	TRBV6-1	TRBJ2-7	TGTGCCAGCAGTAGGGCTAGCGTGGGGATGGGTGAGCAGTACTTC	CASSRASVGMGEQYF
once	NA	TRBV5-1	TRBJ1-2	TGCGCCAGCAGTTTGGGGATTTGGGGCTTGGACTATGGCTACACCTTC	CASSLGIWGLDYGYTF
NA	NA	TRBV4-1	TRBJ2-1	TGCGCCAGCAGCCAAGGGCCGCTAGTCAATGAGCAGTTCTTC	CASSQGPLVNEQFF
NA	TRBD2	TRBV10-3	TRBJ2-1	TGTGCCACCATGTTGCGGGGGGGGCTATACAATGAGCAGTTCTTC	CATMLRGGLYNEQFF
NA	NA	TRBV10-3	TRBJ2-7	TGTGCCATCAGGGTAGGTGACTCCTACGAGCAGTACTTC	CAIRVGDSYEQYF
many	NA	TRBV15	TRBJ2-7	TGTGCCACCAGAAACTGGGGTTCCTACGAGCAGTACTTC	CATRNWGSYEQYF
NA	TRBD1	TRBV27	TRBJ2-5	TGTGCCAGCAGTATCTCTTACAGGGGGCGAGAGACCCAGTACTTC	CASSISYRGRETQYF
NA	NA	TRBV6-5	TRBJ2-7	TGTGCCAGCAGTTACCCGGACAGCTCGGAGCAGTACTTC	CASSYPDSSEQYF
NA	NA	TRBV2	TRBJ1-2	TGTGCCAGCAGTGAAAACAGGGAGGGAGGCTACACCTTC	CASSENREGGYTF
few	NA	TRBV20-1	TRBJ2-5	TGCAGTGCTAGAGTACAGCCTGGGGCCCAGTACTTC	CSARVQPGAQYF
NA	TRBD2	TRBV24-1	TRBJ2-1	TGTGCCACCAATGACGCCGGGACTAGCGGAAATGAGCAGTTCTTC	CATNDAGTSGNEQFF
few	NA	TRBV20-1	TRBJ1-2	TGCAGTGCTAGGCCCTTTTATAAGTGGCCATGGAGCTATGGCTACACCTTC	CSARPFYKWPWSYGYTF
many	NA	TRBV4-3	TRBJ1-1	TGCGCCAGCAGCCCCCAGTTAGGGGAGGCCAACACTGAAGCTTTCTTT	CASSPQLGEANTEAFF
few	TRBD1	TRBV27	TRBJ2-2	TGTGCCAGCAGGCAGGGGGCACCCACCGGGGAGCTGTTTTTT	CASRQGAPTGELFF